The 12 T cell receptor beta chains in this list originate from one sample, sequenced in a study of cytomegalovirus exposure and HLA in healthy donors. Amplification used 60 Vbeta primers and 13 Jbeta primers. TCRdb keeps only in-frame clones here, not all; method: immunoSEQ multiplex PCR. Among 170,000 or so clones listed, around 84% were seen once. The sample comprised PBMCs. The receptors come from a middle-aged man in good health and CMV-seropositive.

The chain carries TRBV7-3 and TRBJ2-3; TRBD1 matches at 9 bases. Germline V gene lookup returns CDR1 SGHTA and CDR2 FQGTGA. Trimming removed 4 bases from V and 4 bases from J; junction bases left unmatched: 9. The CDR3 contains 16 residues. This CDR3 is CASSSGQGTIADTQYF. Here the CDR3 DNA reads TGTGCCAGCAGCTCCGGACAGGGGACGATCGCAGATACGCAGTATTTT. Combining the CDR3 with reference TRBV7-3 and TRBJ2-3 gives the whole variable domain GAGVSQTPSNKVTEKGKYVELRCDPISGHTALYWYRQSLGQGPEFLIYFQGTGAADDSGLPNDRFFAVRPEGSVSTLKIQRTERGDSAVYLCASSSGQGTIADTQYFGPGTRLTVL.

CDR3 region: CASSLRTSGATDTQYF. Written as DNA, the CDR3 is TGCGCCAGCAGCCTTCGGACTAGCGGCGCCACAGATACGCAGTATTTT. The chain combines TRBV5-1 with TRBJ2-3; 10 bases align to TRBD2. CDR3 size: 16 residues. V shed 4 bases, J shed 2 bases, and the junction held 7 bases outside the gene matches. From germline, CDR1 is SGHRS and CDR2 YFSETQ. Variable domain in full (rest from reference TRBV5-1 and TRBJ2-3): KAGVTQTPRYLIKTRGQQVTLSCSPISGHRSVSWYQQTPGQGLQFLFEYFSETQRNKGNFPGRFSGRQFSNSRSEMNVSTLELGDSALYLCASSLRTSGATDTQYFGPGTRLTVL.

This clone was seen just once. This rearrangement joins TRBV10-3 to TRBJ1-1; D remains unclear. Germline CDR1 reads ENHRY; CDR2 reads SYGVKD. Trimming left V 6 bases short and J 1 base short, with 9 bases between. This CDR3 spans 13 amino acids. The chain's CDR3 is CAIRARENTEAFF. CDR3 DNA sequence: TGTGCCATCAGGGCACGGGAGAACACTGAAGCTTTCTTT.

This clone has more than one count but fewer than ten. The chain recombines TRBV5-1 with TRBJ2-7, with 9 positions matching TRBD1. The CDR3 has 17 amino acids. Trimming at V came to 5 bases and at J to 9 bases, leaving 21 bases not matched to a gene. Germline values: CDR1 SGHRS, CDR2 YFSETQ. DNA of the CDR3: TGCGCCAGCAGTCCCGGGACAGGGAAGAGCTATCTGACTGTGCAGTACTTC. This sequence encodes CASSPGTGKSYLTVQYF.

CDR3: CASREANQPQHF. CDR3 bases: TGTGCCAGCAGAGAGGCTAATCAGCCCCAGCATTTT. The chain uses TRBV6-6 and TRBJ1-5; unclear D gene. Trimming stripped 6 bases from V and 4 bases from J, with 7 bases between. Germline CDR1 reads MNHNY; CDR2 reads SVGAGI (reference sequence). This CDR3 is built from 12 residues.

This chain uses TRBV19 with TRBJ1-2; TRBD1 matches 7 bases. Per the germline V gene, CDR1 is LNHDA and CDR2 is SQIVND (reference sequence). The J segment lost 1 base and the V segment lost 6 bases, leaving 11 bases of the junction unmatched. This CDR3 is built from 16 residues. The CDR3 loop is CASRAFGTDLNYGYTF. The CDR3 coding sequence is TGTGCCAGTAGGGCCTTTGGGACAGATCTTAACTATGGCTACACCTTC.

The chain has TRBV6-1 and TRBJ2-7; 11 bases fit TRBD1. Germline CDR1 reads MNHNS; CDR2 reads SASEGT. Trimming cost V 4 bases and J 0 bases; bases outside gene matches: 14. CDR3 length equals 19 residues. The CDR3 is CASSVMGQGVGIGSYEQYF. CDR3 coding DNA: TGTGCCAGCAGTGTAATGGGACAGGGGGTCGGAATTGGCTCCTACGAGCAGTACTTC.

This clone has a handful of counts. The gene calls are TRBV29-1 and TRBJ1-1; D gene uncertain. The V end was cut by 6 bases, the J end by 7 bases, with 9 bases between. This CDR3 is built from 10 residues. Germline V gene lookup returns CDR1 SQVTM and CDR2 ANQGSEA. The CDR3 is CSVEQYEAFF. The DNA of the CDR3 is TGCAGCGTCGAACAGTATGAAGCTTTCTTT.

A word on this clone: The junction departs from germline at one end; a sequencing error may be responsible. Other DNA variants within this sample encode the same CDR3. The rearrangement joins TRBV11-2 to TRBJ2-7; 7 bases align to TRBD1. From germline, CDR1 is SGHAT and CDR2 FQNNGV. The CDR3 has 15 residues. The CDR3 here is CASSLQTGTSYEQYF. DNA of the CDR3: TGTGCCAGCAGCCTCCAGACAGGGACCTCCTACGAGCAGTACTTT.

The chain combines TRBV9 with TRBJ1-1; D is unclear. This CDR3 is 17 amino acids long. Germline V gene lookup returns CDR1 SGDLS and CDR2 YYNGEE. Trimming left V 0 bases short and J 0 bases short, with 15 bases between. The CDR3 DNA is TGTGCCAGCAGCGTAGACCCCCTCGGAGGACTGAACACTGAAGCTTTCTTT. Protein sequence: CASSVDPLGGLNTEAFF.

The table lists this clone with a count of one. Its ends do not fully match the called genes, so a read error is possible. This rearrangement joins TRBV6-5 to TRBJ2-7; 8 bases fit TRBD1. The V gene's germline CDR1 is MNHEY and CDR2 SVGAGI. The CDR3 runs 16 residues. The chain's CDR3 is CASSHSGQGLSYEQYF. DNA of the CDR3: TGTGCCAGCAGTCACTCCGGACAGGGCCTCTCCTACGAGCAGTACTTC.

This clone has only one observation. The rearrangement uses TRBV5-6 and TRBJ2-1; 8 nucleotides align to TRBD2. The J segment lost 2 bases and the V segment lost 3 bases, leaving 4 bases of the junction unmatched. CDR1 is SGHDT, CDR2 YYEEEE, per germline. This CDR3 contains 15 residues. The CDR3: CASSSLAGPYNEQFF. The CDR3 region has the DNA TGTGCCAGCAGCTCTTTAGCGGGACCCTACAATGAGCAGTTCTTC.